This passage covers 15 T cell receptor delta chains from one sample sequenced in a study of gamma-delta chains in newborns, infants, children. With CATT, TCRdb re-called clones from the reads. The profile shows 8,500 to 13,000 delta-chain clones, about 9% of them singletons. Sequencing input: blood. The origin of the receptors is a child who was a newborn, infant or young child, either healthy, febrile or measles-vaccinated (not recorded which).

The chain carries TRDV2 and TRDJ1, with D hard to call. Trimming left V 0 bases short and J 0 bases short, with 25 bases between. There are 20 residues in the CDR3. Per the germline V gene, CDR1 is GEAIGNYY and CDR2 is EKD. In nucleotides, the CDR3 is TGTGCCTGTGACACCGCTAGTACCGATCCAGCTCTCCTCTACACCGATAAACTCATCTTT. Protein sequence: CACDTASTDPALLYTDKLIF.

This clone counts as large. The same CDR3 can be traced to other DNA sequences in this sample. The chain couples TRDV2 to TRDJ1; D might be TRDD3 (6 bases). Per germline, CDR1 GEAIGNYY and CDR2 EKD. This CDR3 spans 16 amino acids. Trimming removed 1 base at V and 1 base at J, with 15 bases between. The CDR3 DNA reads as TGTGCCTGTGACACGGTGGGGGCCCCATCCACCGATAAACTCATCTTT. Encoded protein: CACDTVGAPSTDKLIF.

This chain links TRDV2 with TRDJ2; tentatively, D is TRDD3 (8 bases). V was clipped by 0 bases and J by 4 bases, with 17 bases between them. CDR1 is GEAIGNYY and CDR2 is EKD in the germline V gene. There are 17 residues in the CDR3. The CDR3 nucleotides read TGTGCCTGTGACACCGTTCCTACTGGGGGCCCGACAGCACAACTCTTCTTT. This codes for CACDTVPTGGPTAQLFF.

V usage is TRDV2 and J usage is TRDJ3, with 7 bases fitting TRDD3. This CDR3 comprises 16 residues. Germline lookup yields CDR1 GEAIGNYY and CDR2 EKD. Trimming at V came to 1 base and at J to 2 bases, leaving 1 base not matched to a gene. The CDR3 region has the DNA TGTGCCTGTGACACGGGGATAGCCTGGGACACCCGACAGATGTTTTTC. The encoded protein is CACDTGIAWDTRQMFF.

This clone is judged medium-sized. The chain combines TRDV2 with TRDJ3; 10 bases agree with TRDD3. Losses at the gene ends were 1 base for V and 1 base for J; bases not matched to a gene: 6. Germline V lookup: CDR1 GEAIGNYY, CDR2 EKD. The CDR3 is 19 amino acids. The CDR3 reads CACDTGGYAKSWDTRQMFF. As DNA, the CDR3 is TGTGCCTGTGACACAGGGGGATACGCTAAATCCTGGGACACCCGACAGATGTTTTTC.

V gene TRDV2 combines with J gene TRDJ1, with 9 bases that match TRDD3. The V segment lost 1 base and the J segment 4 bases; nucleotides outside the gene matches: 21. Germline V gene data show CDR1 as GEAIGNYY and CDR2 as EKD. CDR3 length: 20 residues. The CDR3 DNA sequence: TGTGCCTGTGACACGTTAGGCCCCAACATGGGGGATAAGGATGACGATAAACTCATCTTT. Translated, it gives CACDTLGPNMGDKDDDKLIF.

Comments on this clone: With a much larger clone just one base away, this may be a read error. In the same sample, other DNA sequences code for this CDR3. V is TRDV2 and J is TRDJ1; TRDD3 matches at 11 bases. The CDR3 sequence is 16 residues long. Germline V lookup: CDR1 GEAIGNYY, CDR2 EKD. The CDR3 sequence: CACDTMGDTLIDKLIF. The CDR3 DNA sequence: TGTGCCTGTGACACGATGGGGGATACGCTTATCGATAAACTCATCTTC.

This clone was detected a few times. The chain uses TRDV1 and TRDJ1; 13 nucleotides agree with TRDD3. Unmatched junction bases numbered 12, after V lost 5 bases and J lost 0 bases. The CDR3 contains 19 residues. Germline CDR1 is TSWWSYY and CDR2 is QGS. The CDR3 nucleotides read TGTGCTCTTGGGAGAGTTCCCTACTGGGGGATACGGGACACCGATAAACTCATCTTT. Its protein is CALGRVPYWGIRDTDKLIF.

The chain is built from TRDV1 and TRDJ1, with 13 bases matching TRDD3. V lost 2 bases and J lost 8; bases outside the gene matches: 23. The CDR3 spans 21 residues. Germline V gene data show CDR1 as TSWWSYY and CDR2 as QGS. The CDR3: CALGELASYPVLGDTLVKLIF. The CDR3 DNA reads as TGTGCTCTTGGGGAATTAGCTTCCTACCCTGTACTGGGGGATACGCTGGTCAAACTCATCTTT.

As for this clone: This may come from a read error, since a much larger clone is one base off. The chain carries TRDV2 and TRDJ1, with 10 bases that match TRDD3. The CDR3 runs to 22 residues. The germline V gene encodes CDR1 GEAIGNYY and CDR2 EKD. The CDR3 sequence is CACDTVTGGSLALRLYTYKLIF. The DNA for the CDR3 is TGTGCCTGTGACACCGTCACTGGGGGATCGCTGGCGCTACGGTTGTACACCTATAAACTCATCTTT.

Only a few counts were recorded for this clone. V and J are TRDV2 and TRDJ3, with 8 positions matching TRDD3. From germline, CDR1 is GEAIGNYY and CDR2 EKD. The CDR3 is 18 residues long. Trimming took 3 bases from V and 0 from J; bases not matched to a gene: 6. The CDR3 nucleotides are TGTGCCTGTGACCAGGTACTGGGGGCCTCCTGGGACACCCGACAGATGTTTTTC. It encodes CACDQVLGASWDTRQMFF.

The table lists this clone with a few counts. J is TRDJ1 and V is TRDV2; D unresolved. Per the germline V gene, CDR1 is GEAIGNYY and CDR2 is EKD. The CDR3 length is 17 residues. V lost 3 bases and J 0 bases, leaving 19 bases between the germline ends. The CDR3 DNA follows: TGTGCCTGTGACGGGTTGCACGGGGTAGCCCACACCGATAAACTCATCTTT. As protein: CACDGLHGVAHTDKLIF.

The chain recombines TRDV2 with TRDJ3; TRDD3 matches 13 bases. The CDR3 contains 20 residues. Germline CDR1 GEAIGNYY, CDR2 EKD. With V trimmed by 2 bases and J by 0 bases, 6 bases remained unmatched. The CDR3 spells CACDILGDTWSSWDTRQMFF. CDR3 in DNA: TGTGCCTGTGACATACTGGGGGATACGTGGAGCTCCTGGGACACCCGACAGATGTTTTTC.

There are a few counts of this clone. Different DNA sequences within this sample yield the same CDR3. CDR3 sequence (DNA): TGTGCCTGTGACACCCTTGTGTTGGGGATACGCACTGATAAACTCATCTTT. Its translation is CACDTLVLGIRTDKLIF. This chain connects TRDV2 to TRDJ1; 9 positions match TRDD3. The length of the CDR3 is 17 residues. With 0 bases clipped from V and 5 bases from J, the junction kept 12 bases outside the gene matches. The germline V gene has CDR1 GEAIGNYY and CDR2 EKD.

The chain joins TRDV2 to TRDJ1, with D perhaps TRDD3 (6 bases). V shed 1 base and J shed 0 bases, with 14 bases lying between them. CDR1 and CDR2 from the germline V gene are GEAIGNYY and EKD. CDR3 length: 16 residues. CDR3 DNA: TGTGCCTGTGACACTAGAGGGGGACCCTACACCGATAAACTCATCTTT. Its translation: CACDTRGGPYTDKLIF.